The 31 T cell receptor beta chains given below trace back to one sample, sequenced in a study of cytomegalovirus exposure and HLA in healthy donors. PCR amplification relied on 60 Vbeta primers (plus 13 Jbeta primers). Measured with immunoSEQ multiplex PCR; TCRdb has only the in-frame clones, and not every one. The table shows approximately 150,000 clones, with around 79% occurring only once. Material: PBMCs. Receptor source: a man in his forties in good health and CMV-seropositive.

The genes are TRBV28 and TRBJ1-4; D perhaps matches TRBD1 (6 bases). The V gene's germline CDR1 is MDHEN and CDR2 SYDVKM. V was shortened by 3 bases and J by 6 bases, with 17 bases between the two germline ends. The CDR3 length is 16 residues. In nucleotides, the CDR3 is TGTGCCAGCAGTTTGGGGGGGGCGCTTGGTGATGAAAAACTGTTTTTT. It encodes CASSLGGALGDEKLFF.

This chain uses TRBV11-3 with TRBJ2-7; D is possibly TRBD1 (5 bases). The V gene lost 5 bases and the J gene lost 2 bases, with 13 bases spanning the gap. Germline V gene sequence: CDR1 SGHNT, CDR2 YENEEA. This CDR3 spans 14 amino acids. The CDR3 sequence: CASSAWAGPYEQYF. The CDR3 DNA reads as TGTGCCAGCAGCGCCTGGGCAGGGCCCTACGAGCAGTACTTC.

This clone was detected only a few times. Distinct nucleotide sequences in the sample also encode this CDR3. The rearrangement uses TRBV19 and TRBJ1-5; tentative D call: TRBD1 (6 bases). Germline loops: CDR1 LNHDA, CDR2 SQIVND (reference sequence). Trimming removed 5 bases from V and 2 bases from J, with 13 bases in between. The CDR3 length is 15 residues. The CDR3 loop reads CASSPSGQGNQPQHF. The CDR3 region has the DNA TGTGCCAGTAGTCCCTCGGGACAAGGCAATCAGCCCCAGCATTTT. The full variable domain, completed using reference TRBV19 and TRBJ1-5, is DGGITQSPKYLFRKEGQNVTLSCEQNLNHDAMYWYRQDPGQGLRLIYYSQIVNDFQKGDIAEGYSVSREKKESFPLTVTSAQKNPTAFYLCASSPSGQGNQPQHFGDGTRLSIL.

The rearrangement joins TRBV11-3 to TRBJ2-1, with 8 bases that match TRBD2. From germline, CDR1 is SGHNT and CDR2 YENEEA. The CDR3 sequence is 12 residues long. The J segment lost 10 bases and the V segment lost 5 bases, leaving 4 bases of the junction unmatched. CDR3 protein: CASSRLAGEQFF. Here the CDR3 DNA reads TGTGCCAGCAGCCGTTTAGCGGGAGAGCAGTTCTTC.

This chain connects TRBV30 to TRBJ1-3; D is ambiguous. The CDR3 is 14 amino acids. Trimming stripped 2 bases from V and 7 bases from J, with 15 bases between. From germline, CDR1 is GTSNPN and CDR2 SVGIG (reference sequence). In DNA form, the CDR3 reads TGTGCCTGGAGTTGGGATCAAGCGGGCAACACCATATATTTT. It is translated as CAWSWDQAGNTIYF.

This chain connects TRBV7-6 to TRBJ2-7; 12 bases fit TRBD2. V lost 5 bases to trimming and J lost 6 bases; unmatched junction nucleotides: 8. The CDR3 is made up of 15 amino acids. CDR1 and CDR2 (germline): SGHVS, FNYEAQ. The CDR3: CASSILAGGLSEQYF. The CDR3 bases are TGTGCCAGCAGCATCCTAGCGGGAGGGCTCTCCGAGCAGTACTTC.

This clone was observed a handful of times. The V call is TRBV7-9, the J call TRBJ2-3; 7 bases agree with TRBD2. The V segment lost 5 bases and the J segment 2 bases; nucleotides outside the gene matches: 1. This CDR3 region has 13 residues. Germline V gives CDR1 SEHNR, CDR2 FQNEAQ (reference sequence). The CDR3 DNA is TGTGCCAGCAGCCGGGACTACACAGATACGCAGTATTTT. Translating it yields CASSRDYTDTQYF.

This clone appeared once. The rearrangement joins TRBV9 to TRBJ1-1; possibly TRBD1 for D (5 bases). CDR3 length equals 14 residues. V lost 0 bases and J lost 4, with 10 bases in between. The germline V gene has CDR1 SGDLS and CDR2 YYNGEE. As DNA, the CDR3 is TGTGCCAGCAGCGTAGTGGACACGAGCACTGAAGCTTTCTTT. Protein product: CASSVVDTSTEAFF. The whole variable domain, remainder taken from reference TRBV9 and TRBJ1-1, is DSGVTQTPKHLITATGQRVTLRCSPRSGDLSVYWYQQSLDQGLQFLIQYYNGEERAKGNILERFSAQQFPDLHSELNLSSLELGDSALYFCASSVVDTSTEAFFGQGTRLTVV.

The chain combines TRBV6-5 with TRBJ2-7; 8 positions agree with TRBD1. Germline V CDR1 and CDR2: MNHEY, SVGAGI. CDR3 length equals 14 residues. V dropped 5 bases and J dropped 6; count of bases not matched to a gene: 9. The CDR3 loop reads CASSPSDRAFEQYF. DNA of the CDR3: TGTGCCAGCAGTCCCTCGGACAGGGCATTCGAGCAGTACTTC.

This clone was found a few times. The chain joins TRBV19 to TRBJ2-7; a weak D match, TRBD2 (5 bases). CDR1 LNHDA and CDR2 SQIVND come from the germline V gene (reference sequence). Between the trimmed V and J ends, which lost 10 bases and 3 bases, there was a span of 10 bases. The CDR3 has 11 residues. The CDR3 loop is CATTGGYEQYF. The CDR3 region has the DNA TGTGCCACCACCGGAGGCTACGAGCAGTACTTC.

The chain uses TRBV10-1 and TRBJ2-1; TRBD2 agrees at 13 bases. The CDR3 covers 14 residues. CDR1 is WNHNN, CDR2 SYGVQD, per germline (reference sequence). With 4 bases clipped from V and 8 bases from J, the junction kept 2 bases outside the gene matches. CDR3 amino acids: CASSGTSGSDEQFF. CDR3 nucleotides: TGCGCCAGCAGTGGGACTAGCGGGAGCGATGAGCAGTTCTTC.

This chain uses TRBV7-6 with TRBJ2-5, with no clear D. The length of the CDR3 is 15 residues. CDR1 and CDR2 from the germline V gene are SGHVS and FNYEAQ. Trimming stripped 6 bases from V and 1 base from J, with 15 bases between. For the CDR3, the DNA is TGTGCCAGCAGAAGCCTGATGAGGCCCCAAGAGACCCAGTACTTC. It encodes CASRSLMRPQETQYF.

V usage is TRBV11-3 and J usage is TRBJ2-2, with D possibly being TRBD2 (5 bases). Trimming pared 0 bases from V and 8 bases from J, leaving 13 bases between. The germline gives CDR1 SGHNT, CDR2 YENEEA. The CDR3 has 15 amino acids. Here the CDR3 DNA reads TGTGCCAGCAGCTTAGATCGGCTAGCTGGGGGGGAGCTGTTTTTT. It specifies CASSLDRLAGGELFF.

This chain joins TRBV6-5 and TRBJ1-1; tentative D call: TRBD1 (5 bases). V was cut by 5 bases and J by 0 bases, with 10 bases left in between. Germline CDR1 reads MNHEY; CDR2 reads SVGAGI. The CDR3 runs to 14 residues. The CDR3 loop is CASSPAGMNTEAFF. The CDR3 region has the DNA TGTGCCAGCAGTCCGGCAGGGATGAACACTGAAGCTTTCTTT.

This clone has only a few counts. V usage is TRBV19 and J usage is TRBJ2-7; the D gene is possibly TRBD1 (5 bases). In germline, CDR1 is LNHDA, CDR2 SQIVND (reference sequence). The V gene lost 5 bases and the J gene lost 4 bases, with 18 bases spanning the gap. The CDR3 is 15 residues long. CDR3 bases: TGTGCCAGTAGTGAAGGGCAGGGAAGGGGTTACGAGCAGTACTTC. Amino acid sequence: CASSEGQGRGYEQYF.

As to this clone: Sequence at one end of the junction differs from germline and may be a read error. The V call is TRBV19, the J call TRBJ2-4, with TRBD2 as a possible D gene (5 bases). The CDR3 is 16 residues long. Germline CDR1 and CDR2: LNHDA and SQIVND (reference sequence). The CDR3, as DNA: TGTGCCAGTAGTATTGGGGAGTTGGTAGCCAAAAACAGTCAGTACTTC. It specifies CASSIGELVAKNSQYF.

This clone showed up just once. The rearrangement uses TRBV14 and TRBJ1-6, with D unresolved. CDR1 is SGHDN, CDR2 FVKESK, per germline. This CDR3 is 12 amino acids long. Trimming shortened V by 8 bases and J by 8 bases, and 10 bases separated the two germline ends. The CDR3 DNA reads as TGTGCCAGCTGGAAGAGCGATTCACCCCTCCACTTT. Amino acid sequence: CASWKSDSPLHF. The full variable domain, with the rest looked up from reference TRBV14 and TRBJ1-6, is EAGVTQFPSHSVIEKGQTVTLRCDPISGHDNLYWYRRVMGKEIKFLLHFVKESKQDESGMPNNRFLAERTGGTYSTLKVQPAELEDSGVYFCASWKSDSPLHFGNGTRLTVT.

The genes are TRBV11-2 and TRBJ2-7; 8 bases are a match to TRBD2. Per the germline V gene, CDR1 is SGHAT and CDR2 is FQNNGV. V trimming: 3 bases; J trimming: 0 bases; junction bases outside the gene matches: 4. CDR3 length: 15 amino acids. The chain's CDR3 is CASSFTSGSSYEQYF. CDR3 bases: TGTGCCAGCAGCTTCACTAGCGGAAGCTCCTACGAGCAGTACTTC.

This clone was counted only a few times. The chain combines TRBV11-2 with TRBJ2-7, with 8 bases lining up with TRBD1. In germline, CDR1 is SGHAT, CDR2 FQNNGV. The CDR3 runs to 14 residues. The junction had 6 bases not matched to a gene; V was cut back by 6 bases and J by 2 bases. The CDR3 region is CASSPGQGPYEQYF. DNA of the CDR3: TGTGCCAGCAGTCCTGGACAGGGCCCCTACGAGCAGTACTTC.

The chain is built from TRBV5-1 and TRBJ1-6, with D maybe TRBD1 (6 bases). The V end lost 5 bases, the J end lost 8 bases, and 11 bases lay between the germline ends. This CDR3 region has 13 residues. Per germline, CDR1 SGHRS and CDR2 YFSETQ. The chain's CDR3 is CASSFAGDSPLHF. DNA for the CDR3: TGCGCCAGCAGTTTCGCAGGGGATTCACCCCTCCACTTT.

The chain couples TRBV13 to TRBJ1-4; D is uncertain. This CDR3 is built from 13 residues. Trimming left V 1 base short and J 4 bases short, with 4 bases between. CDR1 and CDR2 from the germline V gene are PRHDT and FYEKMQ (reference sequence). The CDR3 DNA reads TGTGCCAGCAGCTTAGCCCTTAATGAAAAACTGTTTTTT. Translating gives CASSLALNEKLFF.

The chain combines TRBV18 with TRBJ2-3, with D possibly being TRBD2 (6 bases). Per germline, CDR1 KGHSH and CDR2 LQKENI. V lost 4 bases and J lost 4, with 15 bases in between. The CDR3 length is 15 residues. The chain's CDR3 is CASSRLSGSADTQYF. The DNA of the CDR3 is TGTGCCAGCTCACGACTTAGCGGATCTGCAGATACGCAGTATTTT.

The V call is TRBV10-3, the J call TRBJ1-2; 8 bases map to TRBD1. The germline CDR1 and CDR2 sequences are ENHRY and SYGVKD. The CDR3 is 13 residues long. With V trimmed by 11 bases and J by 3 bases, 8 bases remained unmatched. CDR3 amino acids: CALQQQGDYGYTF. The CDR3 bases are TGTGCCCTCCAACAACAGGGGGACTATGGCTACACCTTC.

V gene TRBV10-3 combines with J gene TRBJ1-3; D gene ambiguous. V lost 7 bases and J 0 bases, leaving 10 bases between the germline ends. Germline V CDR1 and CDR2: ENHRY, SYGVKD. The CDR3 sequence is 14 residues long. CDR3 residues: CAIMAGNSGNTIYF. The CDR3 DNA is TGTGCCATCATGGCCGGGAACTCTGGAAACACCATATATTTT.

J is TRBJ1-5 and V is TRBV5-5; tentative D call: TRBD1 (6 bases). The CDR3 extends over 16 amino acids. Trimming shortened V by 0 bases and J by 6 bases, and 16 bases separated the two germline ends. From germline, CDR1 is SGHKS and CDR2 YYEKEE (reference sequence). The CDR3 region has the DNA TGTGCCAGCAGCTTGGAGGGACATAATTACCCTCAGCCCCAGCATTTT. This codes for CASSLEGHNYPQPQHF. The whole variable domain, filled in from reference TRBV5-5 and TRBJ1-5, reads DAGVTQSPTHLIKTRGQQVTLRCSPISGHKSVSWYQQVLGQGPQFIFQYYEKEERGRGNFPDRFSARQFPNYSSELNVNALLLGDSALYLCASSLEGHNYPQPQHFGDGTRLSIL.

Regarding this clone: This sample also contains other DNA sequences that code for the same CDR3. This chain joins TRBV6-6 and TRBJ1-2; perhaps TRBD1 as D (6 bases). Germline CDR1 MNHNY, CDR2 SVGAGI (reference sequence). This CDR3 is built from 15 residues. Trimming removed 5 bases from V and 3 bases from J, with 16 bases in between. The CDR3 is CASSTPTPGDYGYTF. Here the CDR3 DNA reads TGTGCCAGCAGTACACCCACGCCAGGGGACTATGGCTACACCTTC.

This chain connects TRBV6-1 to TRBJ1-1; the D gene is possibly TRBD1 (6 bases). Trimming shortened V by 3 bases and J by 7 bases, and 18 bases separated the two germline ends. The CDR3 is made up of 15 amino acids. Per the germline V gene, CDR1 is MNHNS and CDR2 is SASEGT. As DNA, the CDR3 is TGTGCCAGCAGTGAGGTTTCTCGACAGGCAGGTGAAGCTTTCTTT. It specifies CASSEVSRQAGEAFF.

With respect to this clone: In the same sample, other DNA sequences code for this CDR3. The chain carries TRBV19 and TRBJ2-7; TRBD2 matches 8 bases. Germline V CDR1 and CDR2: LNHDA, SQIVND (reference sequence). The trim removed 4 bases at V and 7 bases at J, leaving 9 bases unmatched. The CDR3 covers 14 residues. CDR3 in DNA: TGTGCCAGTAGTAATGCCCTAGCGGGCGGTGAGCAGTACTTC. Translation: CASSNALAGGEQYF.

The chain employs TRBV7-8 and TRBJ1-5, with D possibly TRBD1 on 6 matching bases. Trimming removed 2 bases from V and 6 bases from J, with 17 bases in between. Germline V gives CDR1 SGHVS, CDR2 FQNEAQ. This CDR3 spans 16 amino acids. CDR3 region: CASSLLGGASSQPQHF. The CDR3 DNA is TGTGCCAGCAGCTTATTAGGGGGGGCAAGTAGTCAGCCCCAGCATTTT.

This chain joins TRBV19 and TRBJ2-1; D is perhaps TRBD2 (6 bases). This CDR3 has 15 residues. Germline CDR1 and CDR2: LNHDA and SQIVND (reference sequence). V was clipped by 7 bases and J by 8 bases, with 21 bases between them. CDR3 residues: CASNWRGGGFDEQFF. CDR3 nucleotides: TGTGCCAGTAATTGGAGGGGCGGAGGGTTCGATGAGCAGTTCTTC.

The gene calls are TRBV18 and TRBJ2-7, with unresolved D. V dropped 3 bases and J dropped 0 bases, with 9 bases sitting between them. The V gene's germline CDR1 is KGHSH and CDR2 LQKENI. There are 14 residues in the CDR3. The CDR3, as DNA: TGTGCCAGCTCACCGGCGACTTCCTCCTACGAGCAGTACTTC. It translates to CASSPATSSYEQYF.